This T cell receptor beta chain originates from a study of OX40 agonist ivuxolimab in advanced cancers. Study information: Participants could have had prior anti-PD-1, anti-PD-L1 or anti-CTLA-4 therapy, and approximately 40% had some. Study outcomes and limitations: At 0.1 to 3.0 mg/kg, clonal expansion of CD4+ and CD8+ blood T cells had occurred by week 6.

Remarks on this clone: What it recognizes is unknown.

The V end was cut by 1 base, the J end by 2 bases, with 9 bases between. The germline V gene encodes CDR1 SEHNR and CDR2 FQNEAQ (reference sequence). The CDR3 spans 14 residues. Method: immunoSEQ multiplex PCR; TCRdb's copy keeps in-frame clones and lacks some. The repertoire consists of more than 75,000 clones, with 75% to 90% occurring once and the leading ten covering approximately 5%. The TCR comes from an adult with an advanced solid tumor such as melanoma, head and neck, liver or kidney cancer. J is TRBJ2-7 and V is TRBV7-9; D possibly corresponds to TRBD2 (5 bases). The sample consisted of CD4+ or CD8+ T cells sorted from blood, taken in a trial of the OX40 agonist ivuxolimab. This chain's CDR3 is CASSLEPGTYEQYF. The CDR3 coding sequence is TGTGCCAGCAGCTTAGAGCCGGGGACCTACGAGCAGTACTTC.